A single sample gave rise to the 10 T cell receptor beta chains below, sequenced in a study of blood T cells in healthy people across ages. Next came a second PCR, run for about 6 to 11 cycles, which used a sample-barcoded 5' primer along with a J-beta primer mix. MiXCR, run by TCRdb on the 5' RACE reads, gives a single entry per CDR3 protein. The table shows approximately 680,000 distinct CDR3 sequences, with about a third occurring only once. The sample comprised blood. The receptors here all came from a woman aged 80 or over in good health.

The rearrangement links TRBV6-5 to TRBJ1-5; possible D gene TRBD1, 6 bases. V lost 1 base to trimming and J lost 1 base, with 17 bases between them. CDR3 length: 18 amino acids. The germline V gene has CDR1 MNHEY and CDR2 SVGAGI. DNA of the CDR3: TGTGCCAGCAGTTACTGGCCAGGGGCCCTAAGGAGCAATCAGCCCCAGCATTTT. Amino acids: CASSYWPGALRSNQPQHF.

V gene TRBV7-2 combines with J gene TRBJ1-2; 8 bases line up with TRBD1. The CDR3 totals 15 residues. Germline V gives CDR1 SGHTA, CDR2 FQGNSA. With 3 bases clipped from V and 2 bases from J, the junction kept 5 bases outside the gene matches. CDR3 sequence: CASSLDGQGNYGYTF. As DNA, the CDR3 is TGTGCCAGCAGCTTGGATGGACAGGGAAACTATGGCTACACCTTC. The variable domain in full, with the rest retrieved from reference TRBV7-2 and TRBJ1-2, is GAGVSQSPSNKVTEKGKDVELRCDPISGHTALYWYRQSLGQGLEFLIYFQGNSAPDKSGLPSDRFSAERTGGSVSTLTIQRTQQEDSAVYLCASSLDGQGNYGYTFGSGTRLTVV.

The chain has TRBV10-3 and TRBJ2-5; 13 nucleotides align to TRBD2. CDR3 length: 19 residues. Per germline, CDR1 ENHRY and CDR2 SYGVKD. Unmatched junction bases numbered 9, after V lost 2 bases and J lost 0 bases. The CDR3 bases are TGTGCCATCAGTGAGCCCGCCGGGACTAGCGGGGCCTACCAAGAGACCCAGTACTTC. Translated: CAISEPAGTSGAYQETQYF.

Comment on this clonotype: Being one base from a much bigger clone, this may be a read error. This chain joins TRBV30 and TRBJ2-2; 10 bases align to TRBD2. The V and J ends lost 3 bases and 3 bases, in that order; junction bases with no gene match: 7. CDR1 is GTSNPN and CDR2 is SVGIG in the germline V gene (reference sequence). This CDR3 has 16 amino acids. The CDR3 DNA follows: TGTGCCTGGAGACTAGCGGGGACTCGGGACACCGGGGAGCTGTTTTTT. It encodes CAWRLAGTRDTGELFF.

This clonotype was observed a few times. This chain connects TRBV11-2 to TRBJ2-5, with TRBD1 matching over 10 bases. The length of the CDR3 is 15 residues. CDR1 and CDR2 from the germline V gene are SGHAT and FQNNGV. After removal of 6 bases from V and 11 bases from J, the junction contained 15 bases not matched to a gene. This CDR3 reads CASRTPGQGINEQYF. DNA of the CDR3: TGTGCCAGCAGAACCCCGGGACAGGGGATCAATGAGCAGTACTTC.

There are many counts of this clonotype. V is TRBV20-1 and J is TRBJ2-3; 9 bases fit TRBD2. V shed 5 bases, J shed 2 bases, and the junction held 2 bases outside the gene matches. CDR1 is DFQATT, CDR2 SNEGSKA, per germline (reference sequence). The CDR3 runs to 13 residues. CDR3 sequence reads: CSALAGNTDTQYF. CDR3 DNA sequence: TGCAGTGCTCTAGCGGGAAACACAGATACGCAGTATTTT.

This clonotype was found a few times. V and J are TRBV30 and TRBJ1-1; D is perhaps TRBD1 (5 bases). In germline, CDR1 is GTSNPN, CDR2 SVGIG (reference sequence). V lost 5 bases and J lost 5, with 15 bases in between. The CDR3 length is 13 residues. CDR3 DNA sequence: TGTGCCTGGGACTTGGGACCCGGGACTGAAGCTTTCTTT. This codes for CAWDLGPGTEAFF.

There are a few counts of this clonotype. This sequence joins TRBV5-1 and TRBJ1-1; D might be TRBD1 (6 bases). The germline CDR1 and CDR2 sequences are SGHRS and YFSETQ. Trimming left V 4 bases short and J 0 bases short, with 13 bases between. CDR3 length equals 15 residues. CDR3 in DNA: TGCGCCAGCAGCCCCGGACAGAGGATGAACACTGAAGCTTTCTTT. Translation gives CASSPGQRMNTEAFF.

This clonotype was found many times. The chain carries TRBV7-2 and TRBJ2-1; D is possibly TRBD2 (5 bases). The germline gives CDR1 SGHTA, CDR2 FQGNSA. The germline V and J ends were trimmed by 1 base and 0 bases, with 13 bases remaining between them. This CDR3 has 17 residues. The DNA of the CDR3 is TGTGCCAGCAGCTTAGGGAGGCCGGGGAGCTCCTACAATGAGCAGTTCTTC. This sequence encodes CASSLGRPGSSYNEQFF.

This clonotype was observed a handful of times. The rearrangement joins TRBV6-1 to TRBJ1-6; the match to TRBD1 covers 8 bases. Trimming removed 10 bases from V and 10 bases from J; junction bases left unmatched: 15. The CDR3 runs to 15 residues. Per germline, CDR1 MNHNS and CDR2 SASEGT. DNA for the CDR3: TGTGCCACCGCGGGACAGGCGGGTTCGGGATCACCCCTCCACTTT. This sequence encodes CATAGQAGSGSPLHF.